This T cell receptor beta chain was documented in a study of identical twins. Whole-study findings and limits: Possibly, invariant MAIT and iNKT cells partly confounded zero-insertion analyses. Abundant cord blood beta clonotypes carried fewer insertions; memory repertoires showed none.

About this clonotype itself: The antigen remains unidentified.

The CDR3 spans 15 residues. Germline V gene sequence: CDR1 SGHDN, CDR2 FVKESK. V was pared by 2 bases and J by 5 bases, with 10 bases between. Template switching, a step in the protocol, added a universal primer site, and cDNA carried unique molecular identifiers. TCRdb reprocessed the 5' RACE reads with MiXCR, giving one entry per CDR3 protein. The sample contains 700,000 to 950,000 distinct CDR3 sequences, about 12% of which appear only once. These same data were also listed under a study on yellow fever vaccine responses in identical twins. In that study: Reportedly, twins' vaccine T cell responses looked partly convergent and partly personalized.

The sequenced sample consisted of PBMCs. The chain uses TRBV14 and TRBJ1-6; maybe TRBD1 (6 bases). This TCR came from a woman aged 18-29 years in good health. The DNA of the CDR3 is TGTGCCAGCAGCCAACCGGGACACAATAATTCACCCCTCCACTTT. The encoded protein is CASSQPGHNNSPLHF.